This entry lists 7 T cell receptor beta chains sequenced from one sample in a study of cytomegalovirus exposure and HLA in healthy donors. The PCR was carried out with 60 Vbeta primers and 13 Jbeta primers. The method was immunoSEQ multiplex PCR; TCRdb's version includes in-frame clones alone and lacks a portion of them. The sample yields 95,000 to 150,000 clones, 75% to 85% seen once. What was sequenced was PBMCs. The receptors come from a woman between 45 and 65 years old in good health and CMV-seropositive.

The chain recombines TRBV2 with TRBJ1-1; 8 positions match TRBD1. CDR1 is SNHLY and CDR2 is FYNNEI in the germline V gene. This CDR3 is 14 amino acids long. V lost 5 bases to trimming and J lost 4 bases; unmatched junction nucleotides: 6. The CDR3 here is CASSLQGDGTEAFF. DNA of the CDR3: TGTGCCAGCAGTCTACAGGGGGATGGCACTGAAGCTTTCTTT.

The chain carries TRBV29-1 and TRBJ2-7; D might be TRBD2 (6 bases). The CDR3 contains 13 residues. The germline gives CDR1 SQVTM, CDR2 ANQGSEA. Trimming removed 4 bases at V and 2 bases at J, with 12 bases between. The CDR3 DNA sequence: TGCAGCGTTGTTGGGGGGAATGCCTACGAGCAGTACTTC. Translation gives CSVVGGNAYEQYF.

The table lists this clone with a few counts. The chain couples TRBV13 to TRBJ2-7; 7 nucleotides agree with TRBD1. Trimming at V came to 5 bases and at J to 2 bases, leaving 6 bases not matched to a gene. CDR3 size: 14 residues. Per germline, CDR1 PRHDT and CDR2 FYEKMQ (reference sequence). The CDR3 spells CASSLTGTAYEQYF. CDR3 nucleotide sequence: TGTGCCAGCAGCCTAACCGGGACAGCCTACGAGCAGTACTTC.

Comment on this clone: The germline gene is not matched at one end of the junction; a read error may be the cause. The chain recombines TRBV5-6 with TRBJ1-2, with 12 bases aligning to TRBD1. Germline CDR1 reads SGHDT; CDR2 reads YYEEEE. The CDR3 extends over 15 amino acids. The CDR3 loop is CASSQPGTGGRGYPF. The CDR3 coding sequence is TGTGCCAGCAGCCAGCCCGGGACAGGGGGCCGTGGCTACCCCTTC.

This clone was found once. The chain has TRBV29-1 and TRBJ1-1; no firm D call. The CDR3 covers 12 residues. V lost 7 bases to trimming and J lost 0 bases, with 9 bases between them. CDR1 is SQVTM and CDR2 is ANQGSEA in the germline V gene. The CDR3 DNA reads as TGCAGCGCCCGCGGTATGAACACTGAAGCTTTCTTT. This gives the protein CSARGMNTEAFF. Full variable domain (missing parts from reference TRBV29-1 and TRBJ1-1): SAVISQKPSRDICQRGTSLTIQCQVDSQVTMMFWYRQQPGQSLTLIATANQGSEATYESGFVIDKFPISRPNLTFSTLTVSNMSPEDSSIYLCSARGMNTEAFFGQGTRLTVV.

J is TRBJ2-5 and V is TRBV6-6; D possibly corresponds to TRBD1 (6 bases). The J call could be wrong; TRBJ2-7 is a better fit for the DNA end. This CDR3 contains 14 residues. Germline assignment: CDR1 MNHNY and CDR2 SVGAGI (reference sequence). CDR3 in amino acids: CASSLTGTTYEQYF. CDR3 in DNA: TGTGCCAGCAGTCTCACCGGGACAACTTACGAGCAGTACTTC.

The chain has TRBV5-1 and TRBJ2-1, with 12 bases matching TRBD2. From germline, CDR1 is SGHRS and CDR2 YFSETQ. Trimming took 4 bases from V and 8 from J; bases not matched to a gene: 13. CDR3 length: 17 residues. CDR3 nucleotides: TGCGCCAGCAGCCTGACCTTGACTAGCGGGAGCGTGGATGAGCAGTTCTTC. Encoded protein: CASSLTLTSGSVDEQFF.